This TCR beta chain stems from a study of naive and memory T cell subsets. Study conclusions and caveats: Especially in CD8 cells, naive repertoires contained a few larger clonotypes, possibly CD45RA-re-expressing memory cells.

An equimolar mix of two oligonucleotides served as the beta constant-region primer for TRBC1 and TRBC2. Four rounds of PCR amplified the ligated cDNA using nested alpha and beta constant-region primers plus SP2. TCRdb reprocessed the UMI-ligation and nested PCR reads with MiXCR, giving one entry per CDR3 protein. The sample has roughly 83,000 distinct CDR3 sequences, around 11% seen once. Germline CDR1 reads SGHTA; CDR2 reads FQGTGA. V dropped 6 bases and J dropped 7 bases, with 9 bases sitting between them. This CDR3 spans 12 amino acids. This clonotype was seen at least ten times. Its target is not known.

The chain joins TRBV7-3 to TRBJ2-2; D is unresolved. This receptor was taken from a human donor in good health. Specimen: naive CD4+ T cells from blood. The CDR3 nucleotides are TGTGCCAGCAGTCCGAACCGCGGGGAGCTGTTTTTT. Encoded protein: CASSPNRGELFF.